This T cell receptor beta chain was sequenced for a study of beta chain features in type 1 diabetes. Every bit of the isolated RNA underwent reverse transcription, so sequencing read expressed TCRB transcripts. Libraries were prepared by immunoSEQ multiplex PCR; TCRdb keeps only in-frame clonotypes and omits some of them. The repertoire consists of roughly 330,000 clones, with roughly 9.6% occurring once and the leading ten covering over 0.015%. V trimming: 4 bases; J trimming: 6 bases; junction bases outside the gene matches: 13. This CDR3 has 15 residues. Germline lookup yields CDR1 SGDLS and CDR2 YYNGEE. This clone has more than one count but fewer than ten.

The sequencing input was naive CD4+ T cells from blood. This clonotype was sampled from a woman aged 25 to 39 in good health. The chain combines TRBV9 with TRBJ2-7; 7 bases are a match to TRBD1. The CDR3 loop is CASSFRTGEGFEQYF. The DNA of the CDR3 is TGTGCCAGCAGCTTCCGGACAGGAGAGGGTTTCGAGCAGTACTTC.